This T cell receptor beta chain was identified in a study of shared clonotypes between healthy human individuals. Sequencing was performed with immunoSEQ multiplex PCR; in TCRdb, only in-frame clones are kept and a portion is missing. The sample carries about 2.1 million clones, just under 95% recorded once. In the naive CD8 group, cells lacked CD45RO and were positively selected for CCR7, so terminally differentiated effector memory CD45RA+ cells were left out. Germline CDR1 and CDR2: SGHTA and FQGNSA. This CDR3 region has 13 residues. Trimming shortened V by 5 bases and J by 6 bases, and 13 bases separated the two germline ends.

Input material: naive CD8+ T cells from PBMCs. This receptor was identified in a man aged 18 to 29 in good health. Some clones in this sample may be carry-over from other donors' samples. This sequence joins TRBV7-2 and TRBJ1-2; perhaps TRBD1 as D (6 bases). CDR3 nucleotide sequence: TGTGCCAGCAGCCCACAGGGATTGCATGGCTACACCTTC. Translated, it gives CASSPQGLHGYTF.